The rows below give T cell receptor beta chains drawn from one sample of a study of T cells in Graves' hyperthyroidism and ophthalmopathy. TCRdb ran MiXCR on the multiplex PCR reads and lists one entry per CDR3 protein. The table has roughly 700,000 distinct CDR3 sequences, about 14% seen once. Sequenced input: blood. The receptors come from a woman between 18 and 29 years old with Graves' hyperthyroidism. CDR3s include the opening cysteine and the closing phenylalanine or tryptophan. D genes are given only for firm matches. Not every row has a clone size; where given, it reads once, few, many or a size class.

CASSLGTVDQPQHF,TGTGCCAGCAGCTTGGGGACAGTTGATCAGCCCCAGCATTTT,-,TRBV7-9,TRBD1,TRBJ1-5
CAWSIRLAGVSDTQYF,TGTGCCTGGAGTATACGACTAGCGGGAGTGTCAGATACGCAGTATTTT,many,TRBV30,TRBD2,TRBJ2-3
CAWSADGNYGYTF,TGTGCCTGGAGTGCCGACGGGAACTATGGCTACACCTTC,-,TRBV30,-,TRBJ1-2
CASSYRTFNYGYTF,TGTGCCAGCAGTTACAGGACCTTTAACTATGGCTACACCTTC,many,TRBV6-2/TRBV6-3,-,TRBJ1-2
CASSPRGAKSSYEQYF,TGTGCCAGCTCACCAAGGGGAGCGAAGAGCTCCTACGAGCAGTACTTC,-,TRBV18,-,TRBJ2-7
CASSLSGPNTEAFF,TGCGCCAGCAGCTTGTCAGGTCCGAACACTGAAGCTTTCTTT,many,TRBV5-1,-,TRBJ1-1
CASSPSPGAVNEQFF,TGTGCCAGCAGCCCTAGTCCGGGGGCAGTCAATGAGCAGTTCTTC,few,TRBV9,-,TRBJ2-1
CASRETTGLATEAFF,TGTGCCAGCAGAGAAACGACAGGGCTCGCCACTGAAGCTTTCTTT,many,TRBV12-3/TRBV12-4,TRBD1,TRBJ1-1
CASSVGVMGAGELFF,TGTGCCAGCAGCGTAGGCGTGATGGGGGCCGGGGAGCTGTTTTTT,few,TRBV9,-,TRBJ2-2
CATSDSLGFKQFF,TGTGCCACCAGTGATAGCTTGGGGTTTAAGCAGTTCTTC,once,TRBV24-1,-,TRBJ2-1
CASSQREGHYEQYF,TGCGCCAGCTCTCAGCGGGAGGGCCACTACGAGCAGTACTTC,many,TRBV4-1,TRBD2,TRBJ2-7
CASSQVLGQGLRYEQFF,TGCGCCAGCAGCCAGGTTCTGGGACAGGGGCTGCGGTATGAGCAGTTCTTC,many,TRBV4-1,TRBD1,TRBJ2-1
CASSLQGPHEQYF,TGTGCCAGCAGCTTACAGGGGCCCCACGAGCAGTACTTC,-,TRBV3-1,TRBD1,TRBJ2-7
CAISESGDPGDYTF,TGTGCCATCAGTGAGTCGGGGGACCCGGGAGACTACACCTTC,-,TRBV10-3,-,TRBJ1-2
CASSLAAAVPYEQYF,TGTGCCAGCAGCTTAGCGGCGGCAGTCCCCTACGAGCAGTACTTC,-,TRBV7-2,-,TRBJ2-7
CAWRNPTTGGYEQYF,TGTGCCTGGAGGAACCCTACGACAGGCGGCTACGAGCAGTACTTC,many,TRBV30,-,TRBJ2-7
CSATLGTDARYF,TGCAGTGCTACTCTCGGGACCGACGCCCGGTATTTT,many,TRBV20-1,-,TRBJ2-3
CAWSGTDNQPQHF,TGTGCCTGGAGTGGGACGGACAATCAGCCCCAGCATTTT,many,TRBV30,-,TRBJ1-5
CASSPSDSNQPQHF,TGTGCCAGCTCACCGTCGGACTCCAATCAGCCCCAGCATTTT,many,TRBV18,-,TRBJ1-5
CAWSAGLARGRAQYF,TGTGCCTGGAGCGCGGGACTAGCGAGAGGGCGAGCCCAGTACTTC,many,TRBV30,TRBD2,TRBJ2-5
CASSPRLAGGPGYEQYF,TGTGCCAGCTCACCAAGGCTAGCGGGAGGGCCAGGGTACGAGCAGTACTTC,-,TRBV18,TRBD2,TRBJ2-7
CASSAGTGTQETQYF,TGTGCCAGCAGCGCGGGGACAGGGACCCAAGAGACCCAGTACTTC,few,TRBV5-5,TRBD1,TRBJ2-5
CASSEGDSRFYEQYF,TGTGCCAGCAGTGAAGGGGACAGTCGATTCTACGAGCAGTACTTC,few,TRBV25-1,TRBD1,TRBJ2-7
CASSITGNTEAFF,TGTGCCAGTAGTATAACGGGAAACACTGAAGCTTTCTTT,few,TRBV19,-,TRBJ1-1
CASSEGGRQPQHF,TGTGCCAGCAGTGAGGGGGGCAGACAGCCCCAGCATTTT,many,TRBV2,-,TRBJ1-5
CASTTTSGTANTGELFF,TGTGCCAGCACCACAACTAGCGGGACCGCGAACACCGGGGAGCTGTTTTTT,many,TRBV6-2/TRBV6-3,TRBD2,TRBJ2-2
CASSQGLRVYF,TGTGCCAGCAGTCAAGGGCTCCGGGTCTACTTC,many,TRBV6-1,-,TRBJ2-5
CASSKGGQAAPGELFF,TGTGCCAGCAGCAAAGGTGGACAGGCGGCGCCGGGGGAGCTGTTTTTT,many,TRBV7-9,TRBD1,TRBJ2-2
CSALELGGPVYEQYF,TGCAGTGCGCTAGAACTTGGCGGTCCCGTCTACGAGCAGTACTTC,-,TRBV20-1,-,TRBJ2-7
CASTRVREAYEQYF,TGTGCCAGCACTAGGGTGAGGGAAGCCTACGAGCAGTACTTC,-,TRBV6-1,-,TRBJ2-7
CASSQGQLASGANVLTF,TGTGCCAGCAGCCAGGGACAGTTGGCGTCTGGGGCCAACGTCCTGACTTTC,-,TRBV3-1,TRBD1,TRBJ2-6
CSATLAGGGPYEQYF,TGCAGTGCTACACTAGCGGGAGGAGGGCCCTACGAGCAGTACTTC,few,TRBV20-1,TRBD2,TRBJ2-7
CSVEEVWSMNTEAFF,TGCAGCGTTGAAGAGGTCTGGAGCATGAACACTGAAGCTTTCTTT,-,TRBV29-1,-,TRBJ1-1
CASSYDSLDTGELFF,TGTGCCAGCAGTTACGACAGCTTGGACACCGGGGAGCTGTTTTTT,few,TRBV6-1,-,TRBJ2-2
CASSGQGEGLWITDTQYF,TGTGCCAGTTCAGGACAGGGAGAGGGATTGTGGATCACAGATACGCAGTATTTT,few,TRBV19,TRBD1,TRBJ2-3
CASSYLGRDNEQFF,TGTGCCAGCAGTTACTTGGGGCGGGACAATGAGCAGTTCTTC,-,TRBV6-2/TRBV6-3,-,TRBJ2-1
CSVGAGSNWGTQYF,TGCAGCGTTGGGGCAGGTTCAAACTGGGGGACCCAGTACTTC,-,TRBV29-1,-,TRBJ2-5
CAGGIAGPSYNEQFF,TGTGCCGGCGGGATAGCGGGACCCTCCTACAATGAGCAGTTCTTC,-,TRBV6-2/TRBV6-3,TRBD2,TRBJ2-1
CALSAGTSAQETQYF,TGTGCCCTTTCGGCTGGGACTAGCGCACAAGAGACCCAGTACTTC,few,TRBV10-3,TRBD2,TRBJ2-5
CASSRGQHDSNQPQHF,TGTGCCAGCTCACGAGGACAGCATGACAGCAATCAGCCCCAGCATTTT,many,TRBV18,-,TRBJ1-5
CASSLTGGWNTEAFF,TGTGCCAGCAGCTTAACCGGGGGCTGGAACACTGAAGCTTTCTTT,many,TRBV7-9,-,TRBJ1-1
CASSLVATLNTDTQYF,TGTGCCAGCAGCTTAGTCGCCACACTTAACACAGATACGCAGTATTTT,-,TRBV7-2,-,TRBJ2-3
CASSRNADRLGYTF,TGCGCCAGCAGCCGAAATGCCGACAGGCTGGGCTACACCTTC,many,TRBV5-1,-,TRBJ1-2
CASSQGPSYEQYF,TGTGCCAGCAGCCAAGGACCGTCCTACGAGCAGTACTTC,many,TRBV3-1,-,TRBJ2-7
CASSQGSGWRETQYF,TGTGCCAGCAGCCAAGGGAGTGGATGGCGGGAGACCCAGTACTTC,-,TRBV4-2,-,TRBJ2-5
CATSRDPRLGYEQYF,TGTGCCACCAGCAGAGATCCCCGGCTGGGCTACGAGCAGTACTTC,many,TRBV15,-,TRBJ2-7
CASSLGTFSTDTQYF,TGTGCCAGCAGCTTAGGGACATTCAGCACAGATACGCAGTATTTT,many,TRBV7-9,-,TRBJ2-3
CASSTPGALYEQYF,TGTGCCAGCAGTACCCCCGGGGCCCTCTACGAGCAGTACTTC,many,TRBV12-3/TRBV12-4,-,TRBJ2-7